This T cell receptor (beta chain) came from a study of shared T cell receptors in the human thymus. Here immunoSEQ multiplex PCR was the method, and the copy in TCRdb shows in-frame clones only, minus some. The data show 550,000 to 800,000 clones, 80% to 90% seen once. These sequences were also reported in another study, on human thymus T cells. That source reports: The donors were infants in Finland with congenital heart defects, otherwise immunologically healthy. Resections obtained during corrective heart surgery supplied the thymus tissue. Biased V and J segment usage appeared in thymus and peripheral blood. Highly overlapping thymic repertoires in unrelated individuals were reported by related research.

The sequence came from a girl under three years old with a congenital heart defect. Sequencing was carried out using thymocytes.

The CDR3 reads CASSPRGREHGYTF. CDR3 DNA: TGTGCCAGCAGCCCCCGCGGGAGGGAGCACGGCTACACCTTC. This rearrangement joins TRBV5-6 to TRBJ1-2, with D uncertain. The germline V and J ends were trimmed by 4 bases and 8 bases, with 18 bases remaining between them. The CDR3 extends over 14 amino acids. Germline CDR1 and CDR2: SGHDT and YYEEEE.